A selection of T cell receptor beta chains follows, all from one sample in a study of metastatic and nonmetastatic thyroid tumors. TCRdb reanalyzed the PCR reads with MiXCR. This table holds roughly 22,000 clones, 36% found once. The specimen sequenced was blood. These receptors all stem from a male donor with papillary thyroid cancer or a benign thyroid nodule (not recorded which). Some clones in this sample may be carry-over from other donors' samples. Each CDR3 is given with its conserved first and last residue. The order of the fields is D gene, V gene, clone size, J gene, CDR3 length, CDR3 DNA, CDR3 protein. The D gene is left open where the match is weak. Clone size appears in some rows only: once, few, many, or a class for an expanded clone.

d_call: NA; v_call: TRBV12-3/TRBV12-4; clone_size: NA; j_call: TRBJ2-7; cdr3_length: 14; cdr3_nt: TGTGCCAGCAGTTTCTCTTTGGGGTTCTACGAGCAGTACTTC; cdr3_aa: CASSFSLGFYEQYF
d_call: TRBD1; v_call: TRBV6-5; clone_size: many; j_call: TRBJ2-1; cdr3_length: 15; cdr3_nt: TGTGCCAGCAGTTACCTGGGACAGATTTACAATGAGCAGTTCTTC; cdr3_aa: CASSYLGQIYNEQFF
d_call: NA; v_call: TRBV11-2; clone_size: NA; j_call: TRBJ2-3; cdr3_length: 13; cdr3_nt: TGTGCCAGCAGCTTAGGGGGCACAGATACGCAGTATTTT; cdr3_aa: CASSLGGTDTQYF
d_call: TRBD2; v_call: TRBV20-1; clone_size: medium-sized; j_call: TRBJ2-1; cdr3_length: 15; cdr3_nt: TGCAGTGCTAGGGAGCGGGAGAGATCCTACAATGAGCAGTTCTTC; cdr3_aa: CSARERERSYNEQFF
d_call: TRBD1; v_call: TRBV10-3; clone_size: many; j_call: TRBJ1-1; cdr3_length: 12; cdr3_nt: TGTGCCATCAGTCGACAGGGGACTGAAGCTTTCTTT; cdr3_aa: CAISRQGTEAFF
d_call: TRBD1; v_call: TRBV9; clone_size: NA; j_call: TRBJ1-1; cdr3_length: 16; cdr3_nt: TGTGCCAGCAGCGTGCTGGGACAGGGGGCCAACACTGAAGCTTTCTTT; cdr3_aa: CASSVLGQGANTEAFF
d_call: NA; v_call: TRBV4-1; clone_size: NA; j_call: TRBJ1-1; cdr3_length: 15; cdr3_nt: TGCGCCAGCAGCGCTGGGGGGGCTGGGAACACTGAAGCTTTCTTT; cdr3_aa: CASSAGGAGNTEAFF
d_call: NA; v_call: TRBV7-2; clone_size: medium-sized; j_call: TRBJ2-1; cdr3_length: 15; cdr3_nt: TGTGCCAGCAGCTTACAGGGGGGCCTGGACAATGAGCAGTTCTTC; cdr3_aa: CASSLQGGLDNEQFF
d_call: NA; v_call: TRBV27; clone_size: few; j_call: TRBJ2-1; cdr3_length: 14; cdr3_nt: TGTGCCAGCAGTTTAGGGGATTCGGACAATGAGCAGTTCTTC; cdr3_aa: CASSLGDSDNEQFF
d_call: TRBD1; v_call: TRBV5-4; clone_size: NA; j_call: TRBJ1-4; cdr3_length: 19; cdr3_nt: TGTGCCAGCAGCTCGTCCGGGACAGGCGGCAGTGTGGCTAATGAAAAACTGTTTTTT; cdr3_aa: CASSSSGTGGSVANEKLFF
d_call: NA; v_call: TRBV12-3/TRBV12-4; clone_size: NA; j_call: TRBJ2-7; cdr3_length: 13; cdr3_nt: TGTGCCAGCAGTTTTGTGGGGTCTGGGGAGCAGTACTTC; cdr3_aa: CASSFVGSGEQYF